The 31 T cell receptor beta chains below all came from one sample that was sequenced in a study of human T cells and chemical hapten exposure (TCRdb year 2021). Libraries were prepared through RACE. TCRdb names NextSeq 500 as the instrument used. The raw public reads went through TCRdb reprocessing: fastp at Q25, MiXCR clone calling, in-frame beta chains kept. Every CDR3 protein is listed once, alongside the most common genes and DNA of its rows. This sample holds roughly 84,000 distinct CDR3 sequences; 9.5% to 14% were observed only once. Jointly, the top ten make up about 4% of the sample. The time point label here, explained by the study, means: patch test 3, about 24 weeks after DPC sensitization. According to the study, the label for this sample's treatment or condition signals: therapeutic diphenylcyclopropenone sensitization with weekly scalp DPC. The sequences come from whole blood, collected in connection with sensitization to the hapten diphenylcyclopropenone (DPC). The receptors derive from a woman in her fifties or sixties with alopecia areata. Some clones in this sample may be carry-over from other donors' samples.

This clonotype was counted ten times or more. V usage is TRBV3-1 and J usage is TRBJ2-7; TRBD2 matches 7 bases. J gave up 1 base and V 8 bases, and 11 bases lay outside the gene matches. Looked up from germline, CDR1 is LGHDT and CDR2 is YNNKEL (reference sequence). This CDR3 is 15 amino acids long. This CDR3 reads CASATGPSGSYEQYF. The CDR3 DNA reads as TGTGCCAGCGCCACGGGGCCTAGCGGATCCTACGAGCAGTACTTC.

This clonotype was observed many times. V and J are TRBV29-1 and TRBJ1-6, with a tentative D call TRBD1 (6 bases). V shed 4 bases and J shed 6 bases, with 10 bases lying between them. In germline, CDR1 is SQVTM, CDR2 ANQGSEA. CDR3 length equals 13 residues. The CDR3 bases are TGCAGCGTTGCCGGGGACACTAATTCACCCCTCCACTTT. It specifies CSVAGDTNSPLHF.

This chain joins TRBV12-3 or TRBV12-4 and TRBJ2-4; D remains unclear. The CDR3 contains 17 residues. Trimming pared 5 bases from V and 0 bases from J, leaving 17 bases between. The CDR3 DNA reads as TGTGCCAGCAGTCCTATAGGGTCTTTCCTAGCCAAAAACATTCAGTACTTC. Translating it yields CASSPIGSFLAKNIQYF.

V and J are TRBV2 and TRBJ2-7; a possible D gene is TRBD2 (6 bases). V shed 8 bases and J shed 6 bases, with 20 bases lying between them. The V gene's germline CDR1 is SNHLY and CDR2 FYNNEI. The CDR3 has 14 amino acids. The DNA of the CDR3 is TGTGCCAGCGGGGGTCTAGCGACCTCTCCCGAGCAGTACTTC. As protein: CASGGLATSPEQYF.

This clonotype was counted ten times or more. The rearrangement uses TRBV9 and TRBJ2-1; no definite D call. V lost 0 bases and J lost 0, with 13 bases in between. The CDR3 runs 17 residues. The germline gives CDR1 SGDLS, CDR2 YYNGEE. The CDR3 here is CASSVVAVPTSYNEQFF. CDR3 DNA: TGTGCCAGCAGCGTAGTGGCGGTCCCGACCTCCTACAATGAGCAGTTCTTC.

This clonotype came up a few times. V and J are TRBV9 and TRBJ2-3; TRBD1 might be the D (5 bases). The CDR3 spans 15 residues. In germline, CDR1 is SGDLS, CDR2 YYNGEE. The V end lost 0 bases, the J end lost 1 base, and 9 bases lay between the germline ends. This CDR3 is CASSVEGHRTDTQYF. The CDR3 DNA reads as TGTGCCAGCAGCGTAGAAGGACATCGCACAGATACGCAGTATTTT.

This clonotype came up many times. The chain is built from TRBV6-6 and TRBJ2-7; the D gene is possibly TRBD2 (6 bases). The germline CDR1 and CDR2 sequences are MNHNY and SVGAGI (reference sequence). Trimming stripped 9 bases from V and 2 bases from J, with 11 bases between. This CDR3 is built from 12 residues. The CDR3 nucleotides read TGTGCCAGTTCAACGGGGGCCTACGAGCAGTACTTC. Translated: CASSTGAYEQYF.

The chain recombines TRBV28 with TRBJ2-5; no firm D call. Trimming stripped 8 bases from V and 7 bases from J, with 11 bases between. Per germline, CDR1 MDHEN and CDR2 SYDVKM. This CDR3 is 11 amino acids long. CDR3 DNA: TGTGCCAGCGCGCGATCGGGGACCCAGTACTTC. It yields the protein CASARSGTQYF.

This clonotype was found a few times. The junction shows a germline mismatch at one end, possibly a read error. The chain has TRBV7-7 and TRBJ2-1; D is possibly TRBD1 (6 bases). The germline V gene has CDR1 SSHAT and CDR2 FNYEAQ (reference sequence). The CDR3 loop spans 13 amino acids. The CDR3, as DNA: TGTGCTAGCAGCCCGGGGACACCCAATGAGCAGTTCTTC. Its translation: CASSPGTPNEQFF.

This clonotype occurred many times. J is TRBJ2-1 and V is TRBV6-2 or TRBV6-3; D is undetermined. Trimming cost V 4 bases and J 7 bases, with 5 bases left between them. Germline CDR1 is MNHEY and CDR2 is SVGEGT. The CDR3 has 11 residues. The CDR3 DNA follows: TGTGCCAGCAGTTTAGTAAATGAGCAGTTCTTC. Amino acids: CASSLVNEQFF.

CDR3 residues: CASSPYSGGDEQFF. CDR3 coding DNA: TGTGCCAGCAGCCCTTACAGCGGGGGCGATGAGCAGTTCTTC. The chain couples TRBV9 to TRBJ2-1; 8 positions agree with TRBD2. J was trimmed by 8 bases and V by 4 bases; bases with no gene match: 8. CDR3 length: 14 residues. The germline V gene encodes CDR1 SGDLS and CDR2 YYNGEE. Variable domain in full (rest from reference TRBV9 and TRBJ2-1): DSGVTQTPKHLITATGQRVTLRCSPRSGDLSVYWYQQSLDQGLQFLIQYYNGEERAKGNILERFSAQQFPDLHSELNLSSLELGDSALYFCASSPYSGGDEQFFGPGTRLTVL.

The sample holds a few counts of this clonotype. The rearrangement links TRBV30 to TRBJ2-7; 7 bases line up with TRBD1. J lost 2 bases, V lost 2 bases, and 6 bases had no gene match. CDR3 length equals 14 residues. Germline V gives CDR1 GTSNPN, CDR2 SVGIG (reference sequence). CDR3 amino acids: CAWSPGQWAYEQYF. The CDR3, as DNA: TGTGCCTGGAGTCCGGGACAGTGGGCCTACGAGCAGTACTTC.

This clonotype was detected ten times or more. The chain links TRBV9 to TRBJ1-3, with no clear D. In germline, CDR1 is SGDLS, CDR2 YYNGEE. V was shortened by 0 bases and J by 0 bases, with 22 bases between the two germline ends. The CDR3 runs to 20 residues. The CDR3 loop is CASSVELGGRLGLSGNTIYF. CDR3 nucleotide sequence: TGTGCCAGCAGCGTAGAGCTGGGTGGCAGGCTAGGACTCTCTGGAAACACCATATATTTT.

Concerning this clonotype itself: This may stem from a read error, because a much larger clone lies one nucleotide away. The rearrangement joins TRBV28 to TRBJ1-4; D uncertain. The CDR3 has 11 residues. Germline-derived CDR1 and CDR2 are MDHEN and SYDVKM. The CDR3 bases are TGTGCCAACAGTCCGGTTGGAAAACTGTTTTTT. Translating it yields CANSPVGKLFF. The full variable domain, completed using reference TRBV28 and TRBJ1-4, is DVKVTQSSRYLVKRTGEKVFLECVQDMDHENMFWYRQDPGLGLRLIYFSYDVKMKEKGDIPEGYSVSREKKERFSLILESASTNQTSMYLCANSPVGKLFFGSGTQLSVL.

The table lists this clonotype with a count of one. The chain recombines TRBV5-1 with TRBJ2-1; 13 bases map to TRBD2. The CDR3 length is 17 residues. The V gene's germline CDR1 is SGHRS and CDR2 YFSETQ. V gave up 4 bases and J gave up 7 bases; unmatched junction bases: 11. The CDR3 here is CASSPGALAGGMNEQFF. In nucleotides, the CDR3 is TGCGCCAGCAGCCCCGGGGCACTAGCGGGAGGGATGAATGAGCAGTTCTTC.

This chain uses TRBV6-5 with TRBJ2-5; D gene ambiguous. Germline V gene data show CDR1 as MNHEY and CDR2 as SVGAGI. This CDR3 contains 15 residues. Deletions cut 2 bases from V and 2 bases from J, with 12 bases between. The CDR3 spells CASSYAQANQETQYF. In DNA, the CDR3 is TGTGCCAGCAGTTACGCTCAAGCAAATCAAGAGACCCAGTACTTC.

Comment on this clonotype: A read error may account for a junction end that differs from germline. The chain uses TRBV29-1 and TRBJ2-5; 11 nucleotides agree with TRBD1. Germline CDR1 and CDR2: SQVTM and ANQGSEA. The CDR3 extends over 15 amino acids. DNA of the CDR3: TGCAGCGTTCTTCGGACAGGGGGCTTACAAGAGACCCGGTACTTC. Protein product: CSVLRTGGLQETRYF.

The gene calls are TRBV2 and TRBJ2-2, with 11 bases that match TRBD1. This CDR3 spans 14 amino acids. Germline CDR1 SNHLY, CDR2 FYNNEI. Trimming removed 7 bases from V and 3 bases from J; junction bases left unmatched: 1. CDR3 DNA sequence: TGTGCCAGCAAGGGACAGGGGGACACCGGGGAGCTGTTTTTT. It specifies CASKGQGDTGELFF.

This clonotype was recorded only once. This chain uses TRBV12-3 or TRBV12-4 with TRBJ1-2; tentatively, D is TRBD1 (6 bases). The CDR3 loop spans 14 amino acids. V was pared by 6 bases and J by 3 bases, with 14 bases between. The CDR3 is CASRNKGVDYGYTF. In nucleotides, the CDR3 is TGTGCCAGCAGAAATAAGGGGGTAGACTATGGCTACACCTTC.

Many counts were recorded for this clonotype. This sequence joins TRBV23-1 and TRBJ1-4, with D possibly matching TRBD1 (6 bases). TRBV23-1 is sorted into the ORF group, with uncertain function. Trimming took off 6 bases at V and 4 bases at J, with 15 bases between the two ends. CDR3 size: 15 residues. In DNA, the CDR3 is TGCGCCAGCAGCCCCGGGGGCAGGAGTAATGAAAAACTGTTTTTT. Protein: CASSPGGRSNEKLFF.

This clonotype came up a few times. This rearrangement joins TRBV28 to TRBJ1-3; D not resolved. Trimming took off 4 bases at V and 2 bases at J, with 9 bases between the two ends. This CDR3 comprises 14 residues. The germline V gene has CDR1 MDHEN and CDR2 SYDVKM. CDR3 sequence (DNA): TGTGCCAGCAGTTCAACAGTTACTGGAAACACCATATATTTT. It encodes CASSSTVTGNTIYF.

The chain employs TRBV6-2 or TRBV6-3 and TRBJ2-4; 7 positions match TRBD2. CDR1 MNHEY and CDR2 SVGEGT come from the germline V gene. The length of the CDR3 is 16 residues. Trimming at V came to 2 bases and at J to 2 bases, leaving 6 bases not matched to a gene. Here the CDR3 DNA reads TGTGCCAGCAGTTACCATCAGGGAGGGTCCAAAAACATTCAGTACTTC. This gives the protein CASSYHQGGSKNIQYF.

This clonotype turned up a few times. CDR3: CASRPGRDSEKLFF. The CDR3 bases are TGTGCCAGCAGACCGGGTCGGGACAGCGAAAAACTGTTTTTT. This chain connects TRBV6-5 to TRBJ1-4; 7 bases fit TRBD1. The CDR3 runs 14 residues. V trimming: 6 bases; J trimming: 8 bases; junction bases outside the gene matches: 9. In germline, CDR1 is MNHEY, CDR2 SVGAGI.

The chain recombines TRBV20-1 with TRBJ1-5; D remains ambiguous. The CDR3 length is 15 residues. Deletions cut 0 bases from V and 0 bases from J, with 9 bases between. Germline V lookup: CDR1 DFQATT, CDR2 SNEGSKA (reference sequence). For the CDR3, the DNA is TGCAGTGCTAGAGAGTTTAAGGATAGCAATCAGCCCCAGCATTTT. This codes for CSAREFKDSNQPQHF.

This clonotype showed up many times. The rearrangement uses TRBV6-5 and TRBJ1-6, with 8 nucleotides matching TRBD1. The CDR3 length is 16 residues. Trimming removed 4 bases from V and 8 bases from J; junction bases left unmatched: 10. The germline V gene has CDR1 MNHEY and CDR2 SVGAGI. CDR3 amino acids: CASSSTLGTGDSPLHF. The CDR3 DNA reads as TGTGCCAGCAGTTCTACCCTGGGGACAGGCGATTCACCCCTCCACTTT.

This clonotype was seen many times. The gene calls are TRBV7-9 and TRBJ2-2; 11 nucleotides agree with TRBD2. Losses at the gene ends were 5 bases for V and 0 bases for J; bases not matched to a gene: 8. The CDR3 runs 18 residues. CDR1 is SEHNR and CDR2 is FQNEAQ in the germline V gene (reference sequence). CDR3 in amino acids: CASSPKRLAGPNTGELFF. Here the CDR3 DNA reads TGTGCCAGCAGCCCAAAAAGACTAGCGGGACCGAACACCGGGGAGCTGTTTTTT.

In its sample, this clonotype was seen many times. In DNA, the CDR3 is TGTGCCACTGGGTTTAATGAGCAGTTCTTC. Amino acid sequence: CATGFNEQFF. This chain links TRBV6-5 with TRBJ2-1, with D uncertain. Germline CDR1 MNHEY, CDR2 SVGAGI. The ends were cut back, 10 bases at V and 7 bases at J, with 8 bases in the middle. The length of the CDR3 is 10 residues.

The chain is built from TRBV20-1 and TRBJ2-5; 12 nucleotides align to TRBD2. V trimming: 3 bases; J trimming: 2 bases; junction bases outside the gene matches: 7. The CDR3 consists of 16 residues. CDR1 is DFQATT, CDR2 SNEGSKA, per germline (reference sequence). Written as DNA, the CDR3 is TGCAGTGCTAGTGTTTCTAGCGGGAGGGGTCAAGAGACCCAGTACTTC. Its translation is CSASVSSGRGQETQYF.

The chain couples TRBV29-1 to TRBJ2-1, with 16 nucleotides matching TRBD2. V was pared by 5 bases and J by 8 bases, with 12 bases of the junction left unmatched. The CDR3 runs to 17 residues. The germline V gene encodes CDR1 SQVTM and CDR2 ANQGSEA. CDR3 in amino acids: CSVRGTSGRALGYEQFF. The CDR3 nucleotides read TGCAGCGTTCGCGGGACTAGCGGGAGGGCCCTCGGCTATGAGCAGTTCTTC.

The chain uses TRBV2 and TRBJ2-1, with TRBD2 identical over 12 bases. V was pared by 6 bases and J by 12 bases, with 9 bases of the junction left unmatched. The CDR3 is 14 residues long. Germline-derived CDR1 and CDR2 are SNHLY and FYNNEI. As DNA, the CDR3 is TGTGCCAGCAGGCCGGGACTAGCGGGCGTACGGCAGTTCTTC. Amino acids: CASRPGLAGVRQFF.

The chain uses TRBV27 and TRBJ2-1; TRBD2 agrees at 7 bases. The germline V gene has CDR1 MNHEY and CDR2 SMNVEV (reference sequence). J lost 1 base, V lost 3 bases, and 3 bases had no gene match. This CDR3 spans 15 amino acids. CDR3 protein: CASSFRGVSYNEQFF. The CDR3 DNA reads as TGTGCCAGCAGTTTTCGGGGGGTTTCCTACAATGAGCAGTTCTTC.